This TCR beta chain was found in a study of CD8+CD57+ T cells in acquired aplastic anemia. CDR1 is ENHRY and CDR2 is SYGVKD in the germline V gene. The CDR3 has 13 amino acids. Trimming at V came to 7 bases and at J to 4 bases, leaving 5 bases not matched to a gene. The patients chosen for sequencing had shown expansion of CD8+CD57+ cells (detected by flow cytometry). Genomic DNA, the template, was used for profiling of the TCR beta VDJ and CDR3. TCRdb fed the reads into MiXCR, producing one record per CDR3 protein. The sample lists 300,000 or so distinct CDR3 sequences, roughly 61% seen once, with roughly 1.2% in the top ten.

The chain employs TRBV10-3 and TRBJ2-3, with 7 bases fitting TRBD2. Sequences were obtained from sorted CD4+, CD8+, or CD8+CD57+ T cells (not recorded which) from PBMCs. This TCR was sampled from a human donor with aplastic anemia. The CDR3 loop is CAITRERADTQYF. CDR3 nucleotides: TGTGCCATCACGCGGGAGCGAGCAGATACGCAGTATTTT.